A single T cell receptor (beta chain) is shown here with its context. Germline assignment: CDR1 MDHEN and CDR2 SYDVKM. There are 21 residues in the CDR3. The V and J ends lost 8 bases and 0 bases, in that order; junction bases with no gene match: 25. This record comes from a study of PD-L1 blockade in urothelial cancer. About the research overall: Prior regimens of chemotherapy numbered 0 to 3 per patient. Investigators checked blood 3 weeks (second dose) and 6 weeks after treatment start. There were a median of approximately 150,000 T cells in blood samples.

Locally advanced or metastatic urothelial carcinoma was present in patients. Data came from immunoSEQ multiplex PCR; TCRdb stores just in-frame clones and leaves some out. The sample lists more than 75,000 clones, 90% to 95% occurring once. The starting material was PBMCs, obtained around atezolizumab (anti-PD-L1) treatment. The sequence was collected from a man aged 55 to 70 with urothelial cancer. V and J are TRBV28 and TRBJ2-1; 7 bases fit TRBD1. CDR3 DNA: TGTGCCAGCCTGAGTTGGGGCAGTCGACCGGGACAGCGAAACTCCTACAATGAGCAGTTCTTC. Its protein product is CASLSWGSRPGQRNSYNEQFF.